Sequencing of this T cell receptor (beta chain) was carried out in a study of CD8 T cells in Susac syndrome. Purification of the CD8+ and CD4+ T cells relied on negative isolation, and TEMRA cells underwent FACS enrichment. Germline CDR1 SGHVT, CDR2 SQSDAQ. The CDR3 totals 17 residues. The V and J ends lost 4 bases and 4 bases, in that order; junction bases with no gene match: 15. When the RNA was reverse transcribed, random hexamers were used with an input of 0.5 to 1 ug. One entry per CDR3 protein results from TCRdb running MiXCR on the immunoSEQ multiplex PCR reads. Counted here are about 440,000 distinct CDR3 sequences, 75% to 90% occurring once; the ten biggest clones make up approximately 0.12%. On this clonotype itself: The antigen is not known.

Study-wide points: As the study acknowledged, the number of individuals in its TCR sequencing and HLA analysis was relatively small.

This clonotype was obtained from a human donor with multiple sclerosis. The J gene is TRBJ1-1, the V gene TRBV7-4, with 7 bases fitting TRBD1. Sequencing was performed on CD8+ T cells from PBMCs. This CDR3 reads CASSSHPPDRDRTEAFF. The CDR3 nucleotides read TGTGCCAGCAGCTCCCACCCTCCAGACAGGGACCGCACTGAAGCTTTCTTT.